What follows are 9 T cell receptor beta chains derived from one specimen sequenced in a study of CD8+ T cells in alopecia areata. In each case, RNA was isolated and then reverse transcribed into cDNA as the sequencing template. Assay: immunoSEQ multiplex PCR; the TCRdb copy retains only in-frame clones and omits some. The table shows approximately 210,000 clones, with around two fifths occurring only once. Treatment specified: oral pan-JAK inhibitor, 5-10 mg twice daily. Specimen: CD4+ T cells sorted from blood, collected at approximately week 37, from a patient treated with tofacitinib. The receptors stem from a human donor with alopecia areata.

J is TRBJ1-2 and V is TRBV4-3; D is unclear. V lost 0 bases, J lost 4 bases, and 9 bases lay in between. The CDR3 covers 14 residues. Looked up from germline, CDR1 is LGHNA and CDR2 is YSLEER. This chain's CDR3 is CASSQDLESYGYTF. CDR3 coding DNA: TGCGCCAGCAGCCAAGATTTAGAGTCCTATGGCTACACCTTC.

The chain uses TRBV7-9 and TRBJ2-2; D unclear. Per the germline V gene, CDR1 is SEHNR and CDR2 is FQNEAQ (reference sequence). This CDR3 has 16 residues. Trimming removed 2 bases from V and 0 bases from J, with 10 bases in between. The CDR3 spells CASSLFWTSNTGELFF. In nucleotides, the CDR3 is TGTGCCAGCAGCTTATTTTGGACCTCGAACACCGGGGAGCTGTTTTTT. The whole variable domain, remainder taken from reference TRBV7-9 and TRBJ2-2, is DTGVSQNPRHKITKRGQNVTFRCDPISEHNRLYWYRQTLGQGPEFLTYFQNEAQLEKSRLLSDRFSAERPKGSFSTLEIQRTEQGDSAMYLCASSLFWTSNTGELFFGEGSRLTVL.

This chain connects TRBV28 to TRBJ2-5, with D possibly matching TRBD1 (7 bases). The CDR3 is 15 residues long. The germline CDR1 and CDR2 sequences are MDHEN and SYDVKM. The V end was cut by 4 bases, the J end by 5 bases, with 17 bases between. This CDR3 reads CASSYQSGGIETQYF. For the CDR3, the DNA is TGTGCCAGCAGTTACCAGTCAGGGGGGATCGAGACCCAGTACTTC.

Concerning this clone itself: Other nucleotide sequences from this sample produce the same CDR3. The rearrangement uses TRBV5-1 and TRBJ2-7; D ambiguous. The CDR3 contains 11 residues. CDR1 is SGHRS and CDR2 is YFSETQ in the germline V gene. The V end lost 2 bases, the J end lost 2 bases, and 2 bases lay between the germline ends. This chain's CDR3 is CASSFTYEQYF. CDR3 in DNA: TGCGCCAGCAGCTTCACCTACGAGCAGTACTTC.

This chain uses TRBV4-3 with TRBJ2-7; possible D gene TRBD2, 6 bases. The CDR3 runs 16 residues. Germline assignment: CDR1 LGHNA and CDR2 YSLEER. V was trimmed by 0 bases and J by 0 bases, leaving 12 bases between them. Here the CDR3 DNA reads TGCGCCAGCAGCCAAGATCGGGACTGGAACTCCTACGAGCAGTACTTC. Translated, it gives CASSQDRDWNSYEQYF.

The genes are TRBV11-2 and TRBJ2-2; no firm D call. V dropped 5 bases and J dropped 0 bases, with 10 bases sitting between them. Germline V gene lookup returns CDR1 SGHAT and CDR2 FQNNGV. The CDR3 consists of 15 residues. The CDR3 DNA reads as TGTGCCAGCAGCCCCATTGTGGCGAACACCGGGGAGCTGTTTTTT. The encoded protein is CASSPIVANTGELFF.

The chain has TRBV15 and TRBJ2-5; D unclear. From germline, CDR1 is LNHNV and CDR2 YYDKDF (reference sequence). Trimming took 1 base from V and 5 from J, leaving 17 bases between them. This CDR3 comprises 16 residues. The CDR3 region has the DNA TGTGCCACCAGCAGAGTAATCGCCCTTTTGCCGGAGACCCAGTACTTC. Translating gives CATSRVIALLPETQYF.

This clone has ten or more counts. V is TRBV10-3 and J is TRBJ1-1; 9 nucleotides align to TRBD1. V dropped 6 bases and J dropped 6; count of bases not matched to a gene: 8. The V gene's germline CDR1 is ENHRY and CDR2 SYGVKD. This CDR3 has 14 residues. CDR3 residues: CAIRESQGASEAFF. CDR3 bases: TGTGCCATCAGGGAATCACAGGGGGCCTCTGAAGCTTTCTTT.

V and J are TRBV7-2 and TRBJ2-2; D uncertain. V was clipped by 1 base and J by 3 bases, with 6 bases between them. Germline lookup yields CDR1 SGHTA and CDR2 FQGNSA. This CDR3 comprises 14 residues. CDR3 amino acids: CASSLVQYTGELFF. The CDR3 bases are TGTGCCAGCAGCTTAGTACAGTACACCGGGGAGCTGTTTTTT.